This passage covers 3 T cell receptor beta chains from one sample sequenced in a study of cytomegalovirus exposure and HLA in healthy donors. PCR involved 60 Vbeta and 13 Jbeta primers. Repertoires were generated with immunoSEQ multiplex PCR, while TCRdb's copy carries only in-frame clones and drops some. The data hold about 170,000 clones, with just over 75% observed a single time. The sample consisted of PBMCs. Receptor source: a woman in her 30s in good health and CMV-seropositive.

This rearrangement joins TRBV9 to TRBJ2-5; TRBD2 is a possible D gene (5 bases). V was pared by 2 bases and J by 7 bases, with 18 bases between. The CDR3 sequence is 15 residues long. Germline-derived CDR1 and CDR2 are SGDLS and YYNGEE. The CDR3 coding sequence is TGTGCCAGCAGCGTTACCCAGGAGGCCCTTGGGACCCAGTACTTC. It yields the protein CASSVTQEALGTQYF. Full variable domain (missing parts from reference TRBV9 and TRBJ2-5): DSGVTQTPKHLITATGQRVTLRCSPRSGDLSVYWYQQSLDQGLQFLIQYYNGEERAKGNILERFSAQQFPDLHSELNLSSLELGDSALYFCASSVTQEALGTQYFGPGTRLLVL.

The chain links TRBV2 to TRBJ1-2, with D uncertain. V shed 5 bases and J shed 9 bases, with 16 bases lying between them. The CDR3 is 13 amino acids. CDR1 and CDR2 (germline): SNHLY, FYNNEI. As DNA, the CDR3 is TGTGCCAGCAGTTGGTCTGTCGGGGATAGCTACACCTTC. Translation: CASSWSVGDSYTF.

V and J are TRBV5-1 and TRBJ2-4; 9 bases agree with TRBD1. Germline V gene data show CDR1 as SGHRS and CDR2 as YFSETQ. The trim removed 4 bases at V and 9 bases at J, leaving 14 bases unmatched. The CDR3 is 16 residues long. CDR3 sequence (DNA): TGCGCCAGCAGCCGGGACAGGGCCTCTGGATCGGGCATTCAGTACTTC. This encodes CASSRDRASGSGIQYF.